Listed here is a single T cell receptor beta chain. The antigen remains undetermined. This sample stems from a study of T cell responses to AZD1222 COVID-19 vaccine. Study-level points and caveats: Repertoire sampling happened only post peak T cell response.

Repertoires were generated with immunoSEQ multiplex PCR, while TCRdb's copy carries only in-frame clones and drops some. This table holds about 92,000 clones, 91% found once. This receptor was identified in an adult in good health. The source material was peripheral blood, sampled on day 0 of AZD1222 vaccination.

The CDR3 loop reads CASSYQGGAFF. The CDR3 DNA sequence: TGTGCCAGCAGTTACCAGGGTGGGGCTTTCTTT. The rearrangement uses TRBV6-5 and TRBJ1-1, with D maybe TRBD1 (5 bases). The V gene lost 2 bases and the J gene lost 11 bases, with 9 bases spanning the gap. Germline V CDR1 and CDR2: MNHEY, SVGAGI. The CDR3 totals 11 residues.